The 12 T cell receptor beta chains given below trace back to one sample, sequenced in a study. Repertoires were generated with immunoSEQ multiplex PCR, while TCRdb's copy carries only in-frame clones and drops some. The sample shows under 55,000 clones, over 90% of them seen only once. Sequenced material: PBMCs. Receptor source: a man aged 35 to 55 with rheumatoid arthritis.

This chain uses TRBV15 with TRBJ2-3; 10 bases align to TRBD2. CDR1 and CDR2 from the germline V gene are LNHNV and YYDKDF (reference sequence). The CDR3 is made up of 16 amino acids. V was pared by 4 bases and J by 0 bases, with 4 bases of the junction left unmatched. In DNA form, the CDR3 reads TGTGCCACCAGCATTAGCGGGGGGCCTAGCACAGATACGCAGTATTTT. This sequence encodes CATSISGGPSTDTQYF.

This chain uses TRBV6-5 with TRBJ1-6; D unclear. Germline V CDR1 and CDR2: MNHEY, SVGAGI. The V gene lost 1 base and the J gene lost 7 bases, with 11 bases spanning the gap. The CDR3 is 15 residues long. This CDR3 reads CASSYFRDRNSPLHF. CDR3 DNA sequence: TGTGCCAGCAGTTACTTCCGGGATCGCAATTCACCCCTCCACTTT.

The chain links TRBV4-2 to TRBJ1-2; D not certain. Trimming pared 1 base from V and 8 bases from J, leaving 17 bases between. CDR1 and CDR2 (germline): LGHNA, YNFKEQ. This CDR3 has 15 residues. The CDR3 loop reads CASSQGRRQRGGYTF. The CDR3 bases are TGTGCCAGCAGCCAAGGACGCCGGCAGAGAGGCGGCTACACCTTC.

The genes are TRBV5-1 and TRBJ2-7; no definite D call. CDR1 SGHRS and CDR2 YFSETQ come from the germline V gene. The CDR3 runs to 15 residues. V was shortened by 0 bases and J by 5 bases, with 15 bases between the two germline ends. CDR3 sequence (DNA): TGCGCCAGCAGCTTGGCCGCAGGACCACCCCACGAGCAGTACTTC. The encoded protein is CASSLAAGPPHEQYF.

The chain links TRBV28 to TRBJ2-7; the D is unclear. This CDR3 contains 14 residues. V lost 2 bases, J lost 2 bases, and 10 bases lay in between. Germline CDR1 is MDHEN and CDR2 is SYDVKM. CDR3 region: CASSLHFATYEQYF. As DNA, the CDR3 is TGTGCCAGCAGTTTACACTTCGCAACCTACGAGCAGTACTTC.

The rearrangement joins TRBV6-4 to TRBJ2-2, with TRBD2 as a possible D gene (6 bases). CDR1 is MRHNA, CDR2 SNTAGT, per germline. The CDR3 covers 17 residues. V shed 8 bases and J shed 5 bases, with 24 bases lying between them. The CDR3 sequence: CASPPPSAKGPTGELFF. The CDR3 nucleotides read TGTGCCAGCCCCCCCCCTAGCGCCAAAGGGCCTACCGGGGAGCTGTTTTTT.

This sequence joins TRBV27 and TRBJ2-7; D is tentatively TRBD1 or TRBD2 (7 bases each). Germline V gene lookup returns CDR1 MNHEY and CDR2 SMNVEV (reference sequence). V was clipped by 2 bases and J by 1 base, with 12 bases between them. CDR3 size: 15 residues. The CDR3 protein is CASSLRQGGSYEQYF. Here the CDR3 DNA reads TGTGCCAGCAGTTTAAGGCAGGGGGGGTCCTACGAGCAGTACTTC.

V gene TRBV27 combines with J gene TRBJ2-4; the D is unclear. The V and J ends lost 6 bases and 0 bases respectively, with 12 bases between them. Germline V gene lookup returns CDR1 MNHEY and CDR2 SMNVEV (reference sequence). The CDR3 has 15 residues. CDR3 nucleotides: TGTGCCAGCAGCTCAACAGCGTCAGCCAAAAACATTCAGTACTTC. Translated: CASSSTASAKNIQYF.

Remarks on this clone: At the DNA level, this CDR3 is encoded by other sequences in the same sample as well. The chain combines TRBV11-2 with TRBJ2-7; 8 bases line up with TRBD1. J was trimmed by 6 bases and V by 0 bases; bases with no gene match: 4. This CDR3 contains 14 residues. Germline CDR1 SGHAT, CDR2 FQNNGV. The DNA of the CDR3 is TGTGCCAGCAGCTTAGATCAGGGGGCAGGCGAGCAGTACTTC. This translates into CASSLDQGAGEQYF.

V and J are TRBV6-1 and TRBJ2-7; weak D call: TRBD2 (6 bases). The germline V and J ends were trimmed by 2 bases and 5 bases, with 19 bases remaining between them. The CDR3 has 16 residues. Germline assignment: CDR1 MNHNS and CDR2 SASEGT. CDR3 DNA sequence: TGTGCCAGCAGTGAAAGGGCGGGGCCACCCTCTAACGAGCAGTACTTC. This encodes CASSERAGPPSNEQYF.

This chain joins TRBV5-6 and TRBJ1-4, with D maybe TRBD1 (5 bases). Germline V gene sequence: CDR1 SGHDT, CDR2 YYEEEE. This CDR3 contains 17 residues. The V gene lost 0 bases and the J gene lost 1 base, with 13 bases spanning the gap. The CDR3 reads CASSLARDGRTNEKLFF. The CDR3 DNA sequence: TGTGCCAGCAGCTTGGCCAGGGACGGACGAACTAATGAAAAACTGTTTTTT.

CDR3 sequence reads: CASAGGTDTQYF. CDR3 in DNA: TGTGCTTCAGCGGGGGGCACAGATACGCAGTATTTT. The chain uses TRBV7-9 and TRBJ2-3, with 8 bases aligning to TRBD2. The CDR3 contains 12 residues. Looked up from germline, CDR1 is SEHNR and CDR2 is FQNEAQ (reference sequence).